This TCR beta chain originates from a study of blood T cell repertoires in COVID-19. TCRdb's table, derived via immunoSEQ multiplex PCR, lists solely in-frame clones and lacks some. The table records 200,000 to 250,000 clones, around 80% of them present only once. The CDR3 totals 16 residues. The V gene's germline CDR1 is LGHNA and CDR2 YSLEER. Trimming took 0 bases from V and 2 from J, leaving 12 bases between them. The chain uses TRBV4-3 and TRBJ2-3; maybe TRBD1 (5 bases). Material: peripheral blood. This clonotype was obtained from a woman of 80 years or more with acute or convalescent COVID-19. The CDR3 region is CASSQEAGYPTDTQYF. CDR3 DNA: TGCGCCAGCAGCCAAGAGGCAGGGTACCCCACAGATACGCAGTATTTT.